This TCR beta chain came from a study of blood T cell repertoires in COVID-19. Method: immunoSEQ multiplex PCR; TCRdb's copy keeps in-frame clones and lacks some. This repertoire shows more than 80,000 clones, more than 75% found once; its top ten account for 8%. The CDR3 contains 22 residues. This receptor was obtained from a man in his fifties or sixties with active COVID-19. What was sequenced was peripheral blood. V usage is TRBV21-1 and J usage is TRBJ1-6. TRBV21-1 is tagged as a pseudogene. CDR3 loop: CASSKDRSAGGGVSSYNSPLHF. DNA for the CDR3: TGTGCCAGCAGCAAAGATCGATCGGCCGGCGGAGGAGTAAGCTCCTATAATTCACCCCTCCACTTT.